This T cell receptor (beta chain) was recovered during a study of blood T cell repertoires in COVID-19. Data came from immunoSEQ multiplex PCR; TCRdb stores just in-frame clones and leaves some out. The sample holds just over 90,000 clones, around 80% seen once. The germline V gene has CDR1 PRHDT and CDR2 FYEKMQ (reference sequence). The CDR3 consists of 17 residues. V was clipped by 4 bases and J by 0 bases, with 19 bases between them. The sequenced sample was peripheral blood. The chain couples TRBV13 to TRBJ2-7, with a possible D match to TRBD2 (5 bases). The sequence derives from a man in his sixties or seventies with acute or convalescent COVID-19. CDR3 DNA: TGTGCCAGCAGCTCCGAAGGACTGGTAAGGAGCTCCTACGAGCAGTACTTC. Translation gives CASSSEGLVRSSYEQYF.